The sequence of this T cell receptor (beta chain) was determined in a study of Tregs in tolerant kidney transplant recipients. The assay was immunoSEQ multiplex PCR, and TCRdb's table has in-frame clones only and misses some. The sample carries 85,000 to 95,000 clones, more than 80% recorded once. The CDR3 covers 16 residues. Germline CDR1 and CDR2: SGHNT and YYREEE (reference sequence). Trimming took off 0 bases at V and 5 bases at J, with 17 bases between the two ends. Sequenced: CD8+ T cells from blood. This receptor was obtained from a human donor in good health. J is TRBJ2-5 and V is TRBV5-4; D possibly corresponds to TRBD2 (5 bases). This CDR3 reads CASSLEEAVVMETQYF. CDR3 bases: TGTGCCAGCAGCTTGGAGGAGGCGGTGGTCATGGAGACCCAGTACTTC.